The rows below give T cell receptor beta chains drawn from one sample of a study of blood T cell repertoires in COVID-19. Sequenced by immunoSEQ multiplex PCR; TCRdb stores in-frame clones only, minus some. The table shows 380,000 or so clones, with roughly 86% occurring only once. The sequenced sample consisted of PBMCs or T cells enriched from blood (not recorded which). These receptors were obtained from a man aged 25-40 years who had recovered from COVID-19. The CDR3 runs from the conserved cysteine through the conserved F or W. The D gene is left open where the match is weak. The size field is filled for only some rows; it gives once, few, many or a size class.

V	D	J	size	CDR3	DNA
TRBV3-1/TRBV3-2	NA	TRBJ1-1	NA	CASSQDPSGANTEAFF	TGTGCCAGCAGCCAAGACCCCTCAGGGGCGAACACTGAAGCTTTCTTT
TRBV10-1	NA	TRBJ2-7	once	CASSDGRAHEQYF	TGCGCCAGCAGTGACGGCAGGGCCCACGAGCAGTACTTC
TRBV13	NA	TRBJ2-7	NA	CASSLTSEQYF	TGTGCCAGCAGCTTAACTAGCGAGCAGTACTTC
TRBV6-5	TRBD1	TRBJ1-1	NA	CASRQGVNTEAFF	TGTGCCAGCCGCCAGGGGGTGAACACTGAAGCTTTCTTT
TRBV4-3	TRBD1	TRBJ1-1	NA	CASSQHRGLMNTEAFF	TGCGCCAGCAGCCAACACAGGGGGCTTATGAACACTGAAGCTTTCTTT
TRBV5-4	NA	TRBJ1-1	medium-sized	CASSLGTASLNTEAFF	TGTGCCAGCAGCTTGGGGACAGCCTCCTTGAACACTGAAGCTTTCTTT
TRBV30	NA	TRBJ2-3	NA	CAWRRRDSGTQYF	TGTGCCTGGAGGAGGAGGGATTCGGGTACGCAGTATTTT
TRBV6-5	NA	TRBJ2-1	once	CASSYTLDAYNEQFF	TGTGCCAGCAGTTACACACTAGACGCCTACAATGAGCAGTTCTTC
TRBV4-2	NA	TRBJ1-5	few	CASSSTAASNQPQHF	TGTGCCAGCAGCTCGACAGCAGCTAGCAATCAGCCCCAGCATTTT
TRBV2	NA	TRBJ1-5	NA	CASSGGSLVRQPQHF	TGTGCCAGCAGCGGAGGTAGCCTAGTGCGACAGCCCCAGCATTTT
TRBV4-1	NA	TRBJ1-4	few	CASSHPLSRPNEKLFF	TGCGCCAGCAGCCATCCACTCTCCAGGCCTAATGAAAAACTGTTTTTT
TRBV7-2	NA	TRBJ2-7	NA	CASSVRDIYEQYF	TGTGCCAGCAGCGTCCGGGACATCTACGAGCAGTACTTC
TRBV18	NA	TRBJ1-5	NA	CASSPVGNSNQPQHF	TGTGCCAGCTCACCAGTCGGTAATAGCAATCAGCCCCAGCATTTT
TRBV7-9	TRBD1	TRBJ1-1	NA	CASSLTGGARIEAFF	TGTGCCAGCAGCTTAACAGGGGGCGCAAGAATTGAAGCTTTCTTT
TRBV6-1	NA	TRBJ1-4	NA	CASSEGWGQPRGEKLFF	TGTGCCAGCAGTGAAGGATGGGGTCAACCCCGGGGTGAAAAACTGTTTTTT
TRBV29-1	TRBD2	TRBJ2-3	NA	CSVGLLAGITDTQYF	TGCAGCGTTGGATTACTAGCGGGGATCACAGATACGCAGTATTTT
TRBV9	NA	TRBJ1-2	NA	CASSPRGGGYTF	TGTGCCAGCAGCCCCCGGGGGGGTGGCTACACCTTC
TRBV3-1/TRBV3-2	NA	TRBJ1-1	NA	CASSQRGAANTEAFF	TGTGCCAGCAGCCAACGGGGGGCCGCGAACACTGAAGCTTTCTTT
TRBV27	TRBD2	TRBJ2-1	NA	CASSSGLAEFNEQFF	TGTGCCAGCAGTTCAGGACTAGCGGAGTTCAATGAGCAGTTCTTC
TRBV6-4	NA	TRBJ1-2	once	CASSDSGGSHYGYTF	TGTGCCAGCAGTGACTCAGGGGGTTCCCACTATGGCTACACCTTC
TRBV21-1	NA	TRBJ2-5	NA	CASSKGPGGGETQYF	TGTGCCAGCAGCAAGGGTCCAGGGGGCGGAGAGACCCAGTACTTC
TRBV18	NA	TRBJ2-1	NA	CASSPTVRGLSYNEQFF	TGTGCCAGCTCACCGACGGTGCGTGGGCTCTCCTACAATGAGCAGTTCTTC
TRBV6-5	NA	TRBJ1-3	NA	CASSSQGLSGNTIYF	TGTGCCAGCAGTTCCCAGGGATTGAGCGGAAACACCATATATTTT
TRBV5-6	NA	TRBJ1-1	NA	CASSSAQAMNTEAFF	TGTGCCAGCAGCTCCGCGCAGGCCATGAACACTGAAGCTTTCTTT
TRBV29-1	NA	TRBJ1-5	few	CSVGEAGQPQHF	TGCAGCGTTGGGGAAGCGGGTCAGCCCCAGCATTTT
TRBV10-3	NA	TRBJ2-7	NA	CAPLRDTTYEQYF	TGTGCCCCGCTAAGGGACACGACCTACGAGCAGTACTTC
TRBV3-1/TRBV3-2	NA	TRBJ1-5	NA	CASSQTPRISNQPQHF	TGTGCCAGCAGCCAAACACCTCGTATCTCGAATCAGCCCCAGCATTTT